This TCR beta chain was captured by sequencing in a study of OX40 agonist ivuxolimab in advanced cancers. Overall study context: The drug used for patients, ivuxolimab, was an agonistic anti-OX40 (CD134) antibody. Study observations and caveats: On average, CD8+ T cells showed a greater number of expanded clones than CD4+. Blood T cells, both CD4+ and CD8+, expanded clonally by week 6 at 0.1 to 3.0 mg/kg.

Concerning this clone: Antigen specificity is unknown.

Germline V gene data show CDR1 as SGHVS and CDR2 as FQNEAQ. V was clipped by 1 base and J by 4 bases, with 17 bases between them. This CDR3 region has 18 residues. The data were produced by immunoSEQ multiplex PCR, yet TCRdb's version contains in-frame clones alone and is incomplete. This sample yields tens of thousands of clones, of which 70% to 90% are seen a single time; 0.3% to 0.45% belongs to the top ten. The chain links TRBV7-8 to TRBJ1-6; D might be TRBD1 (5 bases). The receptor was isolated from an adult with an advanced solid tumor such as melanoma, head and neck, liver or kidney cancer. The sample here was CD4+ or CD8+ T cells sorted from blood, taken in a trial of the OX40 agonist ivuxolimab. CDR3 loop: CASSLVDSGFQYNSPLHF. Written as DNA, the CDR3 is TGTGCCAGCAGCTTAGTGGACTCAGGGTTTCAATATAATTCACCCCTCCACTTT.